The 17 T cell receptor beta chains reported below all come from one sample, sequenced in a study of shared clonotypes between healthy human individuals. This table comes from immunoSEQ multiplex PCR, and its TCRdb copy is limited to in-frame clones, with some not included. This sample has roughly 770,000 clones, with about 96% found just once. Terminally differentiated effector memory CD45RA+ cells were left out of the naive CD8 fraction, which was CD45RO-negative and positively selected for CCR7. The sequenced sample consisted of naive CD8+ T cells sorted from blood. The receptors originated from a man under 40 in good health.

This clone was recorded only once. The chain combines TRBV25-1 with TRBJ1-1; 7 bases align to TRBD1. The CDR3 length is 15 residues. The V segment lost 0 bases and the J segment 1 base; nucleotides outside the gene matches: 2. CDR1 and CDR2 from the germline V gene are MGHDK and SYGVNS. The CDR3, as DNA: TGTGCCAGCAGTGAATATGAGGGGGCGAACACTGAAGCTTTCTTT. This codes for CASSEYEGANTEAFF. The whole variable domain, filled in from reference TRBV25-1 and TRBJ1-1, reads EADIYQTPRYLVIGTGKKITLECSQTMGHDKMYWYQQDPGMELHLIHYSYGVNSTEKGDLSSESTVSRIRTEHFPLTLESARPSHTSQYLCASSEYEGANTEAFFGQGTRLTVV.

The CDR3 sequence is CASSSGGTGAYNEQFF. In DNA, the CDR3 is TGTGCCAGCAGCTCTGGGGGGACAGGAGCCTACAATGAGCAGTTCTTC. The chain uses TRBV7-9 and TRBJ2-1, with 8 positions matching TRBD1. CDR1 is SEHNR and CDR2 is FQNEAQ in the germline V gene (reference sequence). V gave up 4 bases and J gave up 2 bases; unmatched junction bases: 7. The CDR3 totals 16 residues.

The chain recombines TRBV6-6 with TRBJ2-3; possible D gene TRBD1, 5 bases. CDR1 and CDR2 (germline): MNHNY, SVGAGI (reference sequence). Trimming took 3 bases from V and 1 from J, leaving 14 bases between them. This CDR3 has 16 residues. CDR3 region: CASSYSREMGTDTQYF. As DNA, the CDR3 is TGTGCCAGCAGTTATTCCAGGGAAATGGGCACAGATACGCAGTATTTT.

The chain joins TRBV28 to TRBJ1-1, with 8 bases aligning to TRBD1. Per germline, CDR1 MDHEN and CDR2 SYDVKM. V lost 5 bases to trimming and J lost 10 bases; unmatched junction nucleotides: 12. The CDR3 is made up of 14 amino acids. CDR3 DNA: TGTGCCAGCAGTCTCGGACAGGGATCGACGGGAGCTTTCTTT. As protein: CASSLGQGSTGAFF.

This chain uses TRBV9 with TRBJ2-3; D is perhaps TRBD1 or TRBD2 (6 bases each). Germline V gene sequence: CDR1 SGDLS, CDR2 YYNGEE. The CDR3 length is 15 residues. V was trimmed by 2 bases and J by 4 bases, leaving 14 bases between them. CDR3 nucleotides: TGTGCCAGCAGCGTTATGGGGGGCAAGTCAGATACGCAGTATTTT. It yields the protein CASSVMGGKSDTQYF.

As to this clone: The same CDR3 is also encoded by other DNA sequences in this sample. This chain uses TRBV29-1 with TRBJ2-7; 9 positions agree with TRBD2. The germline CDR1 and CDR2 sequences are SQVTM and ANQGSEA. This CDR3 spans 13 amino acids. Trimming cost V 6 bases and J 4 bases; bases outside gene matches: 7. In DNA form, the CDR3 reads TGCAGCGTCCTTAGCGGGAGTTCATACGAGCAGTACTTC. Its translation is CSVLSGSSYEQYF.

The V call is TRBV9, the J call TRBJ1-1, with D perhaps matching TRBD1 (5 bases). CDR3 size: 15 residues. Trimming took 3 bases from V and 0 from J, leaving 12 bases between them. Looked up from germline, CDR1 is SGDLS and CDR2 is YYNGEE. CDR3 DNA: TGTGCCAGCAGCGCGGGGGTGGGCATGAACACTGAAGCTTTCTTT. Translation gives CASSAGVGMNTEAFF.

The J gene is TRBJ1-1, the V gene TRBV5-4; 7 bases map to TRBD1. The V and J ends lost 5 bases and 3 bases, in that order; junction bases with no gene match: 4. The length of the CDR3 is 13 residues. Germline CDR1 and CDR2: SGHNT and YYREEE (reference sequence). The CDR3: CASRSDRDTEAFF. As DNA, the CDR3 is TGTGCCAGCAGATCCGACAGGGACACTGAAGCTTTCTTT.

Notes on this clone: A junction boundary mismatches the germline segment, possibly from a read error. The chain carries TRBV7-7 and TRBJ2-5; TRBD2 matches at 14 bases. The CDR3 has 15 residues. Per the germline V gene, CDR1 is SSHAT and CDR2 is FNYEAQ (reference sequence). CDR3 region: CASSLGTSGGMTQYF. DNA of the CDR3: TGTGCTAGCAGCTTAGGGACTAGCGGGGGAATGACCCAGTACTTC.

The V call is TRBV11-2, the J call TRBJ2-7; D uncertain. This CDR3 region has 12 residues. Trimming pared 2 bases from V and 5 bases from J, leaving 7 bases between. Germline CDR1 and CDR2: SGHAT and FQNNGV. Here the CDR3 reads CASSLMSDEQYF. The CDR3 DNA sequence: TGTGCCAGCAGCTTAATGTCCGACGAGCAGTACTTC.

This rearrangement joins TRBV18 to TRBJ2-1, with TRBD2 identical over 10 bases. CDR3 length: 20 residues. The germline V gene has CDR1 KGHSH and CDR2 LQKENI. The trim removed 2 bases at V and 9 bases at J, leaving 22 bases unmatched. This CDR3 is CASSPSGVYGYGLAGVEQFF. The CDR3 coding sequence is TGTGCCAGCTCACCATCAGGAGTTTATGGTTATGGGCTAGCGGGAGTTGAGCAGTTCTTC.

The chain couples TRBV18 to TRBJ2-1; no firm D call. V gave up 3 bases and J gave up 0 bases, with 9 bases separating them. CDR3 size: 15 residues. Germline V lookup: CDR1 KGHSH, CDR2 LQKENI. The CDR3 DNA is TGTGCCAGCTCACCGGCGGCGAGCTCCTACAATGAGCAGTTCTTC. This encodes CASSPAASSYNEQFF.

This chain uses TRBV27 with TRBJ2-4; 8 bases are shared with TRBD2. Germline V gene lookup returns CDR1 MNHEY and CDR2 SMNVEV (reference sequence). CDR3 length equals 17 residues. The V gene end was trimmed by 4 bases and the J gene end by 6 bases; junction bases not matched to a gene: 14. CDR3 sequence (DNA): TGTGCCAGCAGTTCTATCCTTGCGGGACTAGTGGGAAACATTCAGTACTTC. This translates into CASSSILAGLVGNIQYF.

This clone was seen once. The chain has TRBV6-5 and TRBJ2-3; the D is unclear. This CDR3 is 15 amino acids long. With 6 bases removed from V and 4 bases from J, the gap between germline ends came to 17 bases. Germline V lookup: CDR1 MNHEY, CDR2 SVGAGI. The CDR3 DNA sequence: TGTGCCAGCAGAGATTACACCCCGGGCGCAGATACGCAGTATTTT. Protein sequence: CASRDYTPGADTQYF.

The V and J genes are TRBV7-9 and TRBJ1-5, with 9 bases aligning to TRBD1. This CDR3 has 16 amino acids. The germline V gene encodes CDR1 SEHNR and CDR2 FQNEAQ (reference sequence). V was clipped by 5 bases and J by 5 bases; unmatched bases: 10. CDR3 amino acids: CASSPDRGNHDQPQHF. CDR3 nucleotide sequence: TGTGCCAGCAGCCCGGACAGGGGAAATCACGATCAGCCCCAGCATTTT.

The genes are TRBV7-3 and TRBJ1-2, with no clear D. Germline-derived CDR1 and CDR2 are SGHTA and FQGTGA. The V and J ends lost 5 bases and 10 bases respectively, with 20 bases between them. This CDR3 spans 14 amino acids. CDR3 protein: CASSGGPPAVDYTF. CDR3 in DNA: TGTGCCAGCAGCGGTGGACCGCCCGCGGTTGACTACACCTTC.

The J gene is TRBJ2-7, the V gene TRBV7-9; 8 bases match TRBD1. The trim removed 5 bases at V and 4 bases at J, leaving 10 bases unmatched. The germline gives CDR1 SEHNR, CDR2 FQNEAQ (reference sequence). The CDR3 is 15 amino acids. CDR3 coding DNA: TGTGCCAGCAGCGCGAGGACAGGGTATTCTTACGAGCAGTACTTC. This encodes CASSARTGYSYEQYF.